This TCR beta chain was found in a study of blood T cell repertoires in COVID-19. Study-level background: PBMCs, B-cell-depleted T cells, or T cells provided the cDNA or gDNA that made up the material.

This clone was counted ten times or more. This same CDR3 is encoded by further DNA sequences in the sample. TCRdb's copy holds only in-frame clones and misses some; the assay was immunoSEQ multiplex PCR. The sample records about 330,000 clones, 85% being singletons. The sequenced sample consisted of peripheral blood. The sequence was collected from a human donor in a cohort sampled during active COVID-19.

The CDR3 DNA reads as TGTGCCAGCAGTTTAGGAGGTGGCTACACCTTC. It specifies CASSLGGGYTF. The rearrangement links TRBV12-3 or TRBV12-4 to TRBJ1-2; no firm D call. Trimming removed 1 base from V and 7 bases from J, with 4 bases in between. This CDR3 has 11 amino acids.